These T cell receptor beta chains were read from a single sample in a study of T-cell memory formation after mild COVID-19. MiXCR, applied by TCRdb to the 5' RACE reads, yields one record per CDR3 protein. The sample lists 300,000 to 350,000 distinct CDR3 sequences; 15% to 20% were seen once. Material: PBMCs or a T cell subset sorted from them (not recorded which). The receptors derive from a man aged 18 to 35 who had mild COVID-19 (a few samples of this study predate the infection). Cell type and time point are not known. CDR3s leave out the opening cysteine and the closing phenylalanine or tryptophan. The order of the fields is J gene, V gene, CDR3 protein.

j_gene: TRBJ2-2
v_gene: TRBV11-3
CDR3aa: ASSSGQGMTGELF

j_gene: TRBJ2-2
v_gene: TRBV15
CDR3aa: ATRRSSNTGELF

j_gene: TRBJ1-1
v_gene: TRBV28
CDR3aa: ASRTGSTEAF

j_gene: TRBJ1-6
v_gene: TRBV7-9
CDR3aa: ASSDREGDSPLH

j_gene: TRBJ2-3
v_gene: TRBV5-1
CDR3aa: ASSLSRSPDTQY

j_gene: TRBJ2-7
v_gene: TRBV11-2
CDR3aa: ASSLTHGGNEQY

j_gene: TRBJ2-2
v_gene: TRBV24-1
CDR3aa: ATSDARGASTGELF

j_gene: TRBJ2-5
v_gene: TRBV4-1
CDR3aa: ASSLYSGSQETQY

j_gene: TRBJ2-5
v_gene: TRBV20-1
CDR3aa: SAGDRWPETQY

j_gene: TRBJ1-2
v_gene: TRBV9
CDR3aa: ASSPRGRDRRSYGYT

j_gene: TRBJ2-1
v_gene: TRBV2
CDR3aa: ASRGLAGYNEQF

j_gene: TRBJ2-1
v_gene: TRBV4-1
CDR3aa: ASSRGGSYNEQF

j_gene: TRBJ1-2
v_gene: TRBV11-2
CDR3aa: ASSLVAANYGYT

j_gene: TRBJ1-5
v_gene: TRBV12-3/TRBV12-4
CDR3aa: ASSRGDGKPQH

j_gene: TRBJ2-2
v_gene: TRBV7-2
CDR3aa: ASSYASGTGELF

j_gene: TRBJ2-1
v_gene: TRBV6-5
CDR3aa: ASSYLGDNEQF

j_gene: TRBJ2-3
v_gene: TRBV7-2
CDR3aa: ASTVGAGLNTQY

j_gene: TRBJ1-2
v_gene: TRBV9
CDR3aa: ASSGTGGNYGYT

j_gene: TRBJ2-2
v_gene: TRBV7-6
CDR3aa: ASSLAVGQVNTGELF

j_gene: TRBJ2-3
v_gene: TRBV12-3/TRBV12-4
CDR3aa: ASSRGTFTDTQY

j_gene: TRBJ1-3
v_gene: TRBV7-9
CDR3aa: ASRHRSGNTIY

j_gene: TRBJ1-1
v_gene: TRBV6-5
CDR3aa: ASSKNRKNTEAF

j_gene: TRBJ2-5
v_gene: TRBV28
CDR3aa: ASENPMRGRETQY

j_gene: TRBJ1-1
v_gene: TRBV12-3/TRBV12-4
CDR3aa: ASSWKAEAF

j_gene: TRBJ2-3
v_gene: TRBV4-1
CDR3aa: ASSLAWGPGLSDTQY

j_gene: TRBJ2-5
v_gene: TRBV7-2
CDR3aa: ASSPGVVKQETQY

j_gene: TRBJ2-5
v_gene: TRBV3-1
CDR3aa: ASQTSGGPQETQY

j_gene: TRBJ1-3
v_gene: TRBV7-2
CDR3aa: ASSLTGSAGNTIY

j_gene: TRBJ1-5
v_gene: TRBV6-6
CDR3aa: ASSYSMGWQPQH